This T cell receptor beta chain was identified in a study of beta chain features in type 1 diabetes. The isolated RNA, all of it, was reverse transcribed, so expressed TCRB transcripts were what got sequenced. Assay used: immunoSEQ multiplex PCR; TCRdb lists only in-frame clones, some missing. The data show about half a million clones, with approximately 10% seen just once and less than 0.06% held by the top ten. The CDR3 runs to 15 residues. Germline V CDR1 and CDR2: GTSNPN, SVGIG (reference sequence). V shed 2 bases and J shed 2 bases, with 13 bases lying between them. The receptor was isolated from a woman between 18 and 29 years old in good health. The chain links TRBV30 to TRBJ1-3, with D tentatively TRBD1 (6 bases). The sample taken for sequencing was naive CD4+ T cells from blood. CDR3 DNA sequence: TGTGCCTGGAGTCGGGACACCAAACCTGGAAACACCATATATTTT. Its translation: CAWSRDTKPGNTIYF.